This T cell receptor beta chain was identified during a study of OX40 agonist ivuxolimab in advanced cancers. About the study: Patient treatment consisted of intravenous ivuxolimab administration every 2 weeks at 0.01 to 10 mg/kg.

The data were produced by immunoSEQ multiplex PCR, yet TCRdb's version contains in-frame clones alone and is incomplete. This table holds 70,000 to 95,000 clones, approximately 90% found once. J was trimmed by 6 bases and V by 4 bases; bases with no gene match: 4. The CDR3 spans 14 residues. Germline V CDR1 and CDR2: SGHTA, FQGNSA. Material: CD4+ or CD8+ T cells sorted from blood, obtained in a trial of the OX40 agonist ivuxolimab. The receptor was isolated from an adult with an advanced solid tumor such as melanoma, head and neck, liver or kidney cancer. The chain recombines TRBV7-2 with TRBJ2-3, with 10 bases fitting TRBD2. The CDR3 spells CASSSPTSGDTQYF. The CDR3 DNA is TGTGCCAGCAGCTCCCCGACTAGCGGGGATACGCAGTATTTT.